The table lists the clone carrying this T cell receptor (beta chain) with many counts. Its antigen remains unidentified. This sample stems from a study of CD8 T cells in ankylosing spondylitis. Study-wide findings and caveats: Disease-linked clones, CD8+, were relatively rare in peripheral blood. Eight highly homologous variants made up a TCR beta motif, and this motif appeared characteristic of ankylosing spondylitis blood.

This CDR3 is built from 12 residues. Germline loops: CDR1 LGHDT, CDR2 YNNKEL (reference sequence). The V and J ends lost 8 bases and 2 bases respectively, with 7 bases between them. Using its own MiXCR run on the 5' RACE reads, TCRdb lists one record per CDR3 protein. The table includes about 320,000 distinct CDR3 sequences, 9.5% to 13% detected once. J is TRBJ1-3 and V is TRBV3-1; D remains ambiguous. The clonotype was recovered from a female donor with ankylosing spondylitis or in good health (not recorded which). The source material was blood, either unsorted or a sorted T cell fraction (not recorded which). The CDR3 nucleotides are TGTGCCAGCGGTCAGACTGGAAACACCATATATTTT. Translation: CASGQTGNTIYF.